Below, 4 T cell receptor beta chains from the same sample are listed, as sequenced in a study of early T cells in non-severe SARS-CoV-2 infection. Each CDR3 protein is one row after TCRdb ran MiXCR on the 5' RACE reads. The sample carries approximately 66,000 distinct CDR3 sequences, around 14% recorded once. The sequenced material came from whole blood. These receptors originate from an adult who was a healthcare worker with PCR-confirmed SARS-CoV-2 infection or an uninfected control (not recorded which).

J is TRBJ2-1 and V is TRBV5-8, with D tentatively TRBD2 (6 bases). CDR3 size: 11 residues. The V gene's germline CDR1 is SGHTS and CDR2 YDEGEE. Trimming stripped 4 bases from V and 10 bases from J, with 9 bases between. CDR3 region: CASSRSGEQFF. The CDR3 DNA follows: TGTGCCAGCAGCAGGAGCGGGGAGCAGTTCTTC.

This clonotype has a count of ten or more. This rearrangement joins TRBV6-2 or TRBV6-3 to TRBJ1-1; TRBD1 matches at 7 bases. Germline trimming cut 4 bases from V and 1 base from J; bases unmatched to any gene: 6. The CDR3 is 15 amino acids. Germline V gene sequence: CDR1 MNHEY, CDR2 SVGEGT. CDR3 in DNA: TGTGCCAGCAGTTTCCAAGACAGGGAGAACACTGAAGCTTTCTTT. Protein sequence: CASSFQDRENTEAFF.

This clonotype was counted many times. CDR3 loop: CASSRGLDNNEQFF. In nucleotides, the CDR3 is TGCGCCAGCAGCCGCGGACTAGACAACAATGAGCAGTTCTTC. The V call is TRBV4-3, the J call TRBJ2-1; TRBD2 agrees at 7 bases. V was pared by 4 bases and J by 5 bases, with 5 bases of the junction left unmatched. The CDR3 covers 14 residues. Germline V lookup: CDR1 LGHNA, CDR2 YSLEER.

The chain joins TRBV5-1 to TRBJ2-1, with 8 nucleotides matching TRBD2. The J segment lost 0 bases and the V segment lost 4 bases, leaving 3 bases of the junction unmatched. Germline-derived CDR1 and CDR2 are SGHRS and YFSETQ. This CDR3 is 15 amino acids long. The CDR3, as DNA: TGCGCCAGCAGCAGAAGCGGGGGCTCCTACAATGAGCAGTTCTTC. Its translation: CASSRSGGSYNEQFF.